Following are 9 T cell receptor beta chains from one sample sequenced in a study of CXCR3-negative and CXCR3-positive naive CD8 T cells. Overall study findings and caveats: Higher TRB CDR3 hydrophobicity marked CXCR3-positive naive cells relative to CXCR3-negative naive cells.

cDNA libraries for TRB were generated by 5' RACE incorporating UMI labels. TCRdb re-analyzed the 5' RACE reads; it lists each CDR3 protein once, without DNA. This table lists 80,000 to 100,000 distinct CDR3 sequences. Their antigens remain unidentified. The material sequenced was naive CXCR3+ CD8+ T cells from blood. Noted subset: CD45RO-CCR7+CD27+CD95- naive CD8+ T cells expressing CXCR3 (TNR3+). The origin of the receptors is a human donor in good health. Some clones in this sample may be carry-over from other donors' samples.

This chain connects TRBV23-1 to TRBJ2-2; TCRdb proposes TRBD2, but this gene call is untestable without DNA. Being an ORF, TRBV23-1 has a function that is uncertain. The length of the CDR3 is 15 residues. The CDR3 here is CASSQTRGAGGELFF.

The chain joins TRBV5-1 to TRBJ2-7; TCRdb's D call, TRBD2, is unchecked because there is no DNA. CDR1 and CDR2 from the germline V gene are SGHRS and YFSETQ. The CDR3 runs 16 residues. The CDR3 loop reads CASSARLAGSAYEQYF.

This sequence joins TRBV2 and TRBJ1-5; lacking DNA, the TRBD1 call made by TCRdb goes unchecked. This CDR3 region has 17 residues. Per germline, CDR1 SNHLY and CDR2 FYNNEI. CDR3 sequence reads: CASSEGTVDWGNQPQHF. Full variable domain (rest looked up from reference TRBV2 and TRBJ1-5): EPEVTQTPSHQVTQMGQEVILRCVPISNHLYFYWYRQILGQKVEFLVSFYNNEISEKSEIFDDQFSVERPDGSNFTLKIRSTKLEDSAMYFCASSEGTVDWGNQPQHFGDGTRLSIL.

The rearrangement uses TRBV7-2 and TRBJ2-3; the TRBD2 assignment by TCRdb is unverifiable without DNA. The germline V gene has CDR1 SGHTA and CDR2 FQGNSA. This CDR3 is 15 amino acids long. The CDR3 is CASSSSLSGVDTQYF.

The J gene is TRBJ2-7, the V gene TRBV20-1. Germline CDR1 is DFQATT and CDR2 is SNEGSKA (reference sequence). The CDR3 sequence is 13 residues long. The CDR3 loop reads CSAEGQDSYEQYF.

The genes are TRBV15 and TRBJ2-3. The CDR3 totals 16 residues. Germline V gene lookup returns CDR1 LNHNV and CDR2 YYDKDF (reference sequence). This CDR3 is CATSRDTAQVTDTQYF.

The chain carries TRBV24-1 and TRBJ2-2. From germline, CDR1 is KGHDR and CDR2 SFDVKD. This CDR3 comprises 14 residues. Here the CDR3 reads CATSDLDSTGELFF.

The chain carries TRBV20-1 and TRBJ2-1. This CDR3 has 13 residues. The germline CDR1 and CDR2 sequences are DFQATT and SNEGSKA (reference sequence). This chain's CDR3 is CSANQDSYNEQFF.

V is TRBV4-1 and J is TRBJ1-5; without DNA, the TCRdb call of TRBD1 cannot be checked. The CDR3 extends over 14 amino acids. Germline CDR1 is MGHRA and CDR2 is YSYEKL. The CDR3 loop is CASSQERGVEPQHF.